The clone carrying this T cell receptor beta chain has just one count. Its cognate antigen is unknown. The sample originates from a study of cytomegalovirus exposure and HLA in healthy donors. General study points: In vitro, three CMV-associated chains proved specific for CMV antigens. Reported findings show TCR beta sequences accurately forecast HLA-A and HLA-B alleles in most subjects.

With 60 Vbeta and 13 Jbeta primers, the PCR was carried out. Clones were read by immunoSEQ multiplex PCR, and TCRdb kept only the in-frame ones, dropping some. Of about 150,000 clones in the sample, 66% were seen once. V was clipped by 3 bases and J by 8 bases; unmatched bases: 9. The germline CDR1 and CDR2 sequences are SGHRS and YFSETQ. The CDR3 extends over 14 amino acids. Sequenced sample: PBMCs. The V and J genes are TRBV5-1 and TRBJ1-2; 8 bases line up with TRBD1. The TCR comes from a human donor in good health. CDR3 coding DNA: TGCGCCAGCAGCTCAGGACAGGGAGCGAGCGGCTACACCTTC. This codes for CASSSGQGASGYTF.